This entry is about one TCR beta chain. Antigen unknown. These data belong to a study of T cell responses to AZD1222 COVID-19 vaccine. Study observations and caveats: Variant regions that are unmutated are reportedly the target of nearly half of spike-specific TCRs.

Sequenced by immunoSEQ multiplex PCR; TCRdb stores in-frame clones only, minus some. The table records 150,000 to 200,000 clones, about 90% of them present only once. The receptor's source is an adult who received the AZD1222 COVID-19 vaccine. The sequenced sample was peripheral blood, obtained 28 days after the second AZD1222 dose.

The CDR3 loop reads CAWRGHRFGAYEQYF. The CDR3 coding sequence is TGTGCCTGGAGGGGACACAGGTTCGGGGCCTACGAGCAGTACTTC. The chain uses TRBV30 and TRBJ2-7; D perhaps matches TRBD1 (6 bases). The CDR3 sequence is 15 residues long. The V gene's germline CDR1 is GTSNPN and CDR2 SVGIG (reference sequence). V was clipped by 3 bases and J by 2 bases, with 17 bases between them. The full variable domain, rest sourced from reference TRBV30 and TRBJ2-7, is SQTIHQWPATLVQPVGSPLSLECTVEGTSNPNLYWYRQAAGRGLQLLFYSVGIGQISSEVPQNLSASRPQDRQFILSSKKLLLSDSGFYLCAWRGHRFGAYEQYFGPGTRLTVT.